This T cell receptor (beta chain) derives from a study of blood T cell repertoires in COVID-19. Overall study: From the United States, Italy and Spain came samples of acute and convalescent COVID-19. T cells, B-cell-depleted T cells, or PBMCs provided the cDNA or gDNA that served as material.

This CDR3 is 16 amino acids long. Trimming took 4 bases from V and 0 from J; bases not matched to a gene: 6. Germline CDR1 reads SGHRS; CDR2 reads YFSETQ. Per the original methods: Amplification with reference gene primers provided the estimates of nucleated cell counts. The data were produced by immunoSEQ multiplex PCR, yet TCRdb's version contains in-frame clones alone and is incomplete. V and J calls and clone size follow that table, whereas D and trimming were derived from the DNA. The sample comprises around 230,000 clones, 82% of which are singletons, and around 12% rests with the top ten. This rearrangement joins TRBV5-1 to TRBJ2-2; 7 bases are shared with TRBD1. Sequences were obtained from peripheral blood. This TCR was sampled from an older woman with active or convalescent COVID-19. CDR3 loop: CASSPGTVANTGELFF. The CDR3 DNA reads TGCGCCAGCAGCCCGGGGACAGTCGCGAACACCGGGGAGCTGTTTTTT.